This T cell receptor beta chain came from a study of blood T cell repertoires in COVID-19. The wider study: Samples representing acute and convalescent COVID-19 were sourced from the United States, Italy and Spain.

Repertoires were generated with immunoSEQ multiplex PCR, while TCRdb's copy carries only in-frame clones and drops some. The sample contains 100,000 to 150,000 clones, approximately 84% of which appear only once. Trimming cost V 3 bases and J 2 bases, with 17 bases left between them. The CDR3 loop spans 16 amino acids. Germline loops: CDR1 SGHVS, CDR2 FQNEAQ. This TCR derives from a woman in her twenties or thirties who had recovered from COVID-19. Sequenced sample: peripheral blood. This chain connects TRBV7-8 to TRBJ2-7; a possible D gene is TRBD1 (6 bases). Here the CDR3 DNA reads TGTGCCAGCAGCTTGGGGTGGGACACCGATACCTACGAGCAGTACTTC. Its translation: CASSLGWDTDTYEQYF.